A single sample is the source of the 12 T cell receptor beta chains below, sequenced in a study of blood T cell repertoires in COVID-19. The table came from immunoSEQ multiplex PCR; TCRdb's copy has only in-frame clones and leaves some out. The profile shows about 400,000 clones, around nine tenths of them singletons. Sample: PBMCs or T cells enriched from blood (not recorded which). Every receptor here comes from a woman aged 50 to 60 who had recovered from COVID-19.

V is TRBV10-3 and J is TRBJ2-3; 8 bases fit TRBD1. The ends lost 6 bases at V and 2 bases at J; junction bases unmatched: 7. The CDR3 runs 15 residues. Germline assignment: CDR1 ENHRY and CDR2 SYGVKD. The CDR3 sequence is CAISRTGYSTDTQYF. The CDR3 DNA follows: TGTGCCATCAGCCGGACAGGGTACTCCACAGATACGCAGTATTTT.

The chain links TRBV5-1 to TRBJ1-6; D remains unclear. CDR1 is SGHRS and CDR2 is YFSETQ in the germline V gene. With 5 bases removed from V and 3 bases from J, the gap between germline ends came to 6 bases. The CDR3 extends over 13 amino acids. This CDR3 reads CASRRDYNSPLHF. The CDR3 coding sequence is TGCGCCAGCAGACGGGACTATAATTCACCCCTCCACTTT. Filled out from reference TRBV5-1 and TRBJ1-6, the complete variable domain reads KAGVTQTPRYLIKTRGQQVTLSCSPISGHRSVSWYQQTPGQGLQFLFEYFSETQRNKGNFPGRFSGRQFSNSRSEMNVSTLELGDSALYLCASRRDYNSPLHFGNGTRLTVT.

The chain is built from TRBV5-1 and TRBJ2-7; 11 bases line up with TRBD1. Germline values: CDR1 SGHRS, CDR2 YFSETQ. The trim removed 4 bases at V and 5 bases at J, leaving 2 bases unmatched. The CDR3 loop spans 13 amino acids. The CDR3 here is CASSPGQGDEQYF. The CDR3 DNA reads as TGCGCCAGCAGCCCGGGACAGGGGGACGAGCAGTACTTC.

This rearrangement joins TRBV5-8 to TRBJ1-5, with D uncertain. The CDR3 has 14 residues. Trimming cost V 4 bases and J 9 bases, with 17 bases left between them. Germline loops: CDR1 SGHTS, CDR2 YDEGEE. The CDR3 DNA reads as TGTGCCAGCAGCCGCTCCGAGGTATCCGGGCCCCAGCATTTT. Residues: CASSRSEVSGPQHF.

The V call is TRBV24-1, the J call TRBJ2-3; weak D call: TRBD2 (5 bases). CDR3 length: 16 residues. Per germline, CDR1 KGHDR and CDR2 SFDVKD. Trimming pared 0 bases from V and 4 bases from J, leaving 13 bases between. The CDR3 loop is CATSDLRGHNPDTQYF. The CDR3 DNA reads TGTGCCACCAGTGATTTGCGGGGTCACAACCCAGATACGCAGTATTTT.

The rearrangement joins TRBV30 to TRBJ1-6; D ambiguous. This CDR3 comprises 15 residues. CDR1 GTSNPN and CDR2 SVGIG come from the germline V gene (reference sequence). V lost 0 bases and J lost 6, with 12 bases in between. The CDR3 region has the DNA TGTGCCTGGAGTGTTGCCAGCGGGGTTAATTCACCCCTCCACTTT. Its translation: CAWSVASGVNSPLHF.

This clone was seen a few times. V is TRBV3-1 (or the pseudogene TRBV3-2) and J is TRBJ2-7; 9 bases align to TRBD2. Germline V CDR1 and CDR2: LGHDT, YNNKEL (reference sequence). The CDR3 sequence is 18 residues long. V was pared by 1 base and J by 1 base, with 11 bases of the junction left unmatched. The DNA for the CDR3 is TGTGCCAGCAGCCAAGTGATTAAGCGGGGGGCCCTTTCCTACGAGCAGTACTTC. Protein product: CASSQVIKRGALSYEQYF.

There are a few counts of this clone. The V and J genes are TRBV30 and TRBJ1-1; tentative D call: TRBD1 (6 bases). This CDR3 is 13 amino acids long. CDR1 is GTSNPN and CDR2 is SVGIG in the germline V gene (reference sequence). V lost 3 bases and J 5 bases, leaving 13 bases between the germline ends. The CDR3 DNA is TGTGCCTGGAGATGGCCAGGGGCGACTGAAGCTTTCTTT. Residues: CAWRWPGATEAFF.

This clone showed up just once. The chain has TRBV5-1 and TRBJ2-7, with 7 bases that match TRBD1. The J segment lost 3 bases and the V segment lost 4 bases, leaving 10 bases of the junction unmatched. The CDR3 loop spans 15 amino acids. Germline V lookup: CDR1 SGHRS, CDR2 YFSETQ. In nucleotides, the CDR3 is TGCGCCAGCAGCGCGGACAGGAACTCCTACTACGAGCAGTACTTC. This translates into CASSADRNSYYEQYF.

This clone appeared a single time. The chain employs TRBV19 and TRBJ1-2; D is ambiguous. The CDR3 is 9 residues long. CDR1 and CDR2 from the germline V gene are LNHDA and SQIVND (reference sequence). V was pared by 5 bases and J by 12 bases, with 7 bases between. Written as DNA, the CDR3 is TGTGCCAGTAGTCTCCCCCACACCTTC. This codes for CASSLPHTF.

The J gene is TRBJ2-1, the V gene TRBV6-5; D may be TRBD1 (6 bases). The CDR3 sequence is 14 residues long. CDR1 and CDR2 (germline): MNHEY, SVGAGI. V lost 7 bases to trimming and J lost 2 bases, with 12 bases between them. CDR3 DNA: TGTGCCAGCACCACACAGGGAACCTACAATGAGCAGTTCTTC. Translation: CASTTQGTYNEQFF.

Concerning this clone itself: One end of the junction varies from germline; a read error may be responsible. The chain is built from TRBV7-6 and TRBJ2-1; either TRBD1 or TRBD2 may supply D (5 bases each). CDR3 length equals 13 residues. CDR1 is SGHVS, CDR2 FNYEAQ, per germline. As DNA, the CDR3 is TGTGCCAGCAGCCTAGCCCAGGGAAGCGAGCAGTTCTTC. Encoded protein: CASSLAQGSEQFF.